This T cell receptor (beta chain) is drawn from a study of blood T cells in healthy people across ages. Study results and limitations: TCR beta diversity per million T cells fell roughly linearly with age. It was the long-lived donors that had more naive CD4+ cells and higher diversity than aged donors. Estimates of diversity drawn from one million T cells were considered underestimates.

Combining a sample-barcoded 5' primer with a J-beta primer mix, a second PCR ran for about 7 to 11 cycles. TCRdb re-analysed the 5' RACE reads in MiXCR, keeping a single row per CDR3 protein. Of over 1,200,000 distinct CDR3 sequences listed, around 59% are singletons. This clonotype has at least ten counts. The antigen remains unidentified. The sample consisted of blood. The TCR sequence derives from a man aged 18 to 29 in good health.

CDR3 in amino acids: CASSQENEKLFF. In DNA, the CDR3 is TGCGCCAGCAGCCAAGAGAATGAAAAACTGTTTTTT. The chain is built from TRBV4-1 and TRBJ1-4; unclear D gene. Germline assignment: CDR1 MGHRA and CDR2 YSYEKL. The CDR3 runs to 12 residues. V gave up 0 bases and J gave up 5 bases, with 1 base separating them.